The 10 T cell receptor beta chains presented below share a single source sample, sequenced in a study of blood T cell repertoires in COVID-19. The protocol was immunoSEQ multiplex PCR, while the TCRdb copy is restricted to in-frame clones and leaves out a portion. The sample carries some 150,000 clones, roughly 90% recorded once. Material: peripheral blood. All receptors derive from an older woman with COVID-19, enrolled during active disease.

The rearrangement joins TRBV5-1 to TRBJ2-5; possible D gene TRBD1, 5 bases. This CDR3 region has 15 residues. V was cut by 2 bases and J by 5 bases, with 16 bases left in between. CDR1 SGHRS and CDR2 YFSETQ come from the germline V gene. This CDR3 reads CASSFISRDPETQYF. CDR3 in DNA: TGCGCCAGCAGCTTTATAAGCAGGGATCCGGAGACCCAGTACTTC.

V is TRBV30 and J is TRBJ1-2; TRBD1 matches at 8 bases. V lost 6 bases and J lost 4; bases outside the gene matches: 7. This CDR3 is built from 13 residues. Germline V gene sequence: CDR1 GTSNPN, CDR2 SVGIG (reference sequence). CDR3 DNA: TGTGCCTGCCTTCAGGGGGCCGGCTATGGCTACACCTTC. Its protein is CACLQGAGYGYTF.

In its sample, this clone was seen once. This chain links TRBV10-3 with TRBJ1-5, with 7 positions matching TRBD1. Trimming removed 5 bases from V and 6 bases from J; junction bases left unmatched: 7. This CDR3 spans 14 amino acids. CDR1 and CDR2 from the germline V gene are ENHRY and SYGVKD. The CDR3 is CAISRQGLGQPQHF. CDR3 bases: TGTGCCATCAGTCGACAGGGCTTAGGTCAGCCCCAGCATTTT.

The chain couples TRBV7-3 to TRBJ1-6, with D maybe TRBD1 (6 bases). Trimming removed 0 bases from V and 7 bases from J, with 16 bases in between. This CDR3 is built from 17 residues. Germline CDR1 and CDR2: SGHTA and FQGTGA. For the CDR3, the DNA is TGTGCCAGCAGCTTAACGGCCGACAGGTTCGGGAATTCACCCCTCCACTTT. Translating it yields CASSLTADRFGNSPLHF.

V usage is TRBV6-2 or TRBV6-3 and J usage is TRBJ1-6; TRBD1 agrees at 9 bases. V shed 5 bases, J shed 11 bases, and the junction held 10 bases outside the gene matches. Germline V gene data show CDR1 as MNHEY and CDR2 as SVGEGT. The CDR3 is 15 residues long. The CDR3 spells CASSKDRGTGAPLHF. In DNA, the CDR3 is TGTGCCAGCAGTAAGGACAGGGGTACGGGCGCACCCCTCCACTTT.

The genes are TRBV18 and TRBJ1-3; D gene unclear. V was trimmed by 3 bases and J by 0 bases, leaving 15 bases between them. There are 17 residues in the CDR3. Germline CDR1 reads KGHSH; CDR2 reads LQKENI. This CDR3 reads CASSPPGRRDSGNTIYF. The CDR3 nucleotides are TGTGCCAGCTCACCGCCGGGGAGGAGGGACTCTGGAAACACCATATATTTT.

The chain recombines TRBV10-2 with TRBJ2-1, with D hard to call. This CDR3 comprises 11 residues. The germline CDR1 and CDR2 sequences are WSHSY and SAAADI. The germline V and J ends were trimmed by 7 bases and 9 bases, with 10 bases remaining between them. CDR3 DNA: TGCGCCAGCAACCTTGGCGGTGAGCAGTTCTTC. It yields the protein CASNLGGEQFF.

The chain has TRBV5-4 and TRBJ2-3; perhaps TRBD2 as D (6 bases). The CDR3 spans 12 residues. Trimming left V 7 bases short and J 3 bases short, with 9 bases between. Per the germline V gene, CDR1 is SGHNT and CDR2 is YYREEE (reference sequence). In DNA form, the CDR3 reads TGTGCCAGCTTAGGAGGGACAGATACGCAGTATTTT. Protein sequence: CASLGGTDTQYF.

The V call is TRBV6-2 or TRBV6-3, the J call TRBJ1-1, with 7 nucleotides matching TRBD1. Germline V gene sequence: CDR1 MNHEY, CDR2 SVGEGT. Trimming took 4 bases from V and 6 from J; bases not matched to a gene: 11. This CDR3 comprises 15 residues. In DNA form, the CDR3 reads TGTGCCAGCAGTTCACACCAGACAGGGTGGGCTGAAGCTTTCTTT. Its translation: CASSSHQTGWAEAFF.

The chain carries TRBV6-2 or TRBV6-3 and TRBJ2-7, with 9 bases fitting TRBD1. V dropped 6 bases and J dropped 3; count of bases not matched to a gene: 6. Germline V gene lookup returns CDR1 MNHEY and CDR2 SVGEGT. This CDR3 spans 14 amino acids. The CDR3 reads CASSRTGANYEQYF. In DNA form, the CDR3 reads TGTGCCAGCAGCCGGACAGGGGCGAACTACGAGCAGTACTTC.